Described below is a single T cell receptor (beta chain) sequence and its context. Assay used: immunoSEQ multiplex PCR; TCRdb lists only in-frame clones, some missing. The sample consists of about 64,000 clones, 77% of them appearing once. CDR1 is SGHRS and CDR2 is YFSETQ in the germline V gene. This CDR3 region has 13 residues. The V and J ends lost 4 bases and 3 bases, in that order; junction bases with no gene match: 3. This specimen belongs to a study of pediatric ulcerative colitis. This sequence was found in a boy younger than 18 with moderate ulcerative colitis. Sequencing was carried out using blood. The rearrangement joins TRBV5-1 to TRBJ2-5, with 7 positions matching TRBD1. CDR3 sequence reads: CASSPGQEETQYF. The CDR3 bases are TGCGCCAGCAGCCCCGGACAGGAAGAGACCCAGTACTTC.